The source of this TCR beta chain is a study of blood T cell repertoires in COVID-19. In the study overall: Samples came from the United States, Italy and Spain, spanning acute and convalescent COVID-19. T cells, B-cell-depleted T cells, or PBMCs provided the cDNA or gDNA that served as material.

Authors' analysis steps: Quantification of nucleated cells was approximated via reference gene primer amplification. Assay used: immunoSEQ multiplex PCR; TCRdb lists only in-frame clones, some missing. D and trimming come from the DNA, and the V and J calls and clone size come from that table. The sample gives about 160,000 clones, roughly 84% of which show up once; roughly 2% is in the top ten. The germline gives CDR1 LNHDA, CDR2 SQIVND (reference sequence). V was pared by 1 base and J by 2 bases, with 7 bases of the junction left unmatched. The CDR3 runs to 17 residues. The sample taken for sequencing was peripheral blood. This chain links TRBV19 with TRBJ2-3, with 9 bases identical to TRBD1. The receptor was derived from a man aged 70-80 years with acute or convalescent COVID-19. CDR3 residues: CASSIGVGQGPTDTQYF. Written as DNA, the CDR3 is TGTGCCAGTAGTATAGGGGTGGGACAGGGTCCCACAGATACGCAGTATTTT.